These 9 T cell receptor beta chains came from one sample sequenced in a study of blood T cell repertoires in COVID-19. The protocol was immunoSEQ multiplex PCR, while the TCRdb copy is restricted to in-frame clones and leaves out a portion. In the table there are over 150,000 clones, 80% to 85% of which are singletons. The sample was peripheral blood. These TCRs come from a man aged 70 or older with active or convalescent COVID-19.

The rearrangement uses TRBV6-1 and TRBJ1-2; D unclear. The CDR3 runs 16 residues. In germline, CDR1 is MNHNS, CDR2 SASEGT. The ends were cut back, 2 bases at V and 4 bases at J, with 17 bases in the middle. In nucleotides, the CDR3 is TGTGCCAGCAGTGAATCTCACCCACCCCGGGGCTATGGCTACACCTTC. Translation: CASSESHPPRGYGYTF.

This rearrangement joins TRBV6-6 to TRBJ2-7; TRBD1 matches 7 bases. The CDR3 length is 15 residues. Germline loops: CDR1 MNHNY, CDR2 SVGAGI (reference sequence). The V and J ends lost 5 bases and 0 bases, in that order; junction bases with no gene match: 7. CDR3 amino acids: CASSVPRDSSYEQYF. The CDR3 bases are TGTGCCAGCAGTGTCCCCCGGGACAGCTCCTACGAGCAGTACTTC.

This rearrangement joins TRBV5-5 to TRBJ2-7; the match to TRBD2 covers 9 bases. The CDR3 sequence is 16 residues long. Trimming took 4 bases from V and 3 from J; bases not matched to a gene: 11. In germline, CDR1 is SGHKS, CDR2 YYEKEE (reference sequence). The CDR3 region has the DNA TGTGCCAGCAGCCCTTCGCTGAGACTAGCGGTCTACGAGCAGTACTTC. Translated: CASSPSLRLAVYEQYF.

The table lists this clone with a count of one. The chain joins TRBV19 to TRBJ2-1; possibly TRBD2 for D (5 bases). V lost 7 bases and J lost 0, with 10 bases in between. Germline V CDR1 and CDR2: LNHDA, SQIVND (reference sequence). This CDR3 is built from 14 residues. CDR3 sequence: CASNERRSYNEQFF. In nucleotides, the CDR3 is TGTGCCAGTAACGAGCGGCGCTCCTACAATGAGCAGTTCTTC.

There are a few counts of this clone. The V gene is TRBV5-4, the J gene TRBJ2-5; 7 bases are a match to TRBD2. The CDR3 sequence is 16 residues long. Unmatched junction bases numbered 14, after V lost 4 bases and J lost 5 bases. Germline lookup yields CDR1 SGHNT and CDR2 YYREEE (reference sequence). Here the CDR3 DNA reads TGTGCCAGCAGCCGGGGGGTCTTCCCCCCCAGCGAGACCCAGTACTTC. Residues: CASSRGVFPPSETQYF.

Only a few counts were recorded for this clone. The chain recombines TRBV10-2 with TRBJ1-1; D is unresolved. Trimming left V 6 bases short and J 0 bases short, with 8 bases between. Germline loops: CDR1 WSHSY, CDR2 SAAADI. This CDR3 contains 13 residues. This CDR3 reads CASSTQVNTEAFF. Here the CDR3 DNA reads TGCGCCAGCAGCACTCAGGTGAACACTGAAGCTTTCTTT.

The chain carries TRBV4-3 and TRBJ2-7; possible D gene TRBD1, 6 bases. The germline V gene has CDR1 LGHNA and CDR2 YSLEER. Trimming pared 0 bases from V and 3 bases from J, leaving 12 bases between. There are 15 residues in the CDR3. CDR3 in amino acids: CASSQEGARDYEQYF. CDR3 DNA: TGCGCCAGCAGCCAAGAGGGGGCGAGGGACTACGAGCAGTACTTC.

The gene calls are TRBV2 and TRBJ2-7, with 8 nucleotides matching TRBD2. Germline CDR1 is SNHLY and CDR2 is FYNNEI. Trimming cost V 6 bases and J 2 bases; bases outside gene matches: 12. CDR3 length: 16 residues. For the CDR3, the DNA is TGTGCCAGCAGGGAGCGTTGGGTTAGCGGGACCTACGAGCAGTACTTC. Its translation: CASRERWVSGTYEQYF.

J is TRBJ2-7 and V is TRBV12-5, with D possibly being TRBD2 (5 bases). Trimming removed 9 bases at V and 0 bases at J, with 18 bases between. Germline loops: CDR1 LGHNT, CDR2 FRNRAP. This CDR3 has 15 amino acids. The chain's CDR3 is CASGEWAMTSYEQYF. The CDR3 region has the DNA TGTGCTAGCGGGGAGTGGGCGATGACCTCCTACGAGCAGTACTTC.